A single sample is the source of the 3 T cell receptor beta chains below, sequenced in a study of T-cell reconstitution after alpha-beta-depleted transplantation in children (TCRdb year 2016). Receptor libraries were prepared by PCR. Data came from an Illumina HiSeq 2500. To normalize quantification of the TCRbeta repertoire, the TCR libraries were built with molecular barcoding that relied on unique molecular identifiers. TCRdb reworked the public reads: Q25 trimming with fastp, MiXCR clone assembly, productive beta chains retained. Each entry is one CDR3 protein sequence, shown with its most common DNA and genes. Here the sample has approximately 83,000 distinct CDR3 sequences; 12% occur a single time. More than 11% of the sample belongs to the ten largest clones. The starting material was PBMCs from the stem cell graft donor, obtained from the stem cell graft. All receptors derive from a human donor who donated a stem cell graft to a child with inherited bone marrow failure.

The sample holds many counts of this clonotype. The J gene is TRBJ1-1, the V gene TRBV5-1, with no clear D. CDR1 is SGHRS, CDR2 YFSETQ, per germline. The length of the CDR3 is 13 residues. V gave up 4 bases and J gave up 3 bases, with 10 bases separating them. In DNA, the CDR3 is TGCGCCAGCAGCCTCAATCCCGACACTGAAGCTTTCTTT. Translating gives CASSLNPDTEAFF.

The sample holds a few counts of this clonotype. This chain joins TRBV11-1 and TRBJ2-1, with D possibly matching TRBD1 (5 bases). The V gene's germline CDR1 is SGHAT and CDR2 FQDESV (reference sequence). This CDR3 spans 15 amino acids. V gave up 1 base and J gave up 6 bases, with 13 bases separating them. CDR3 sequence: CASSLGRQGGNEQFF. The CDR3 region has the DNA TGTGCCAGCAGCTTAGGTCGCCAGGGTGGCAATGAGCAGTTCTTC.

In this sample, this clonotype turned up many times. The rearrangement joins TRBV13 to TRBJ2-5; D uncertain. Germline CDR1 is PRHDT and CDR2 is FYEKMQ (reference sequence). V lost 0 bases to trimming and J lost 1 base, with 18 bases between them. The CDR3 extends over 18 amino acids. The CDR3 nucleotides are TGTGCCAGCAGCTTAGGGGCGGTCAGAACTCGTTTCCAAGAGACCCAGTACTTC. It yields the protein CASSLGAVRTRFQETQYF.